This TCR beta chain was obtained from a study of CD8 T cells in ankylosing spondylitis. Study observations and caveats: A TCR beta motif of about 8 highly homologous variants seemed to mark ankylosing spondylitis blood. The disease-linked clones had a CD8+ phenotype and low blood frequencies.

As the method for making TCR beta libraries, quantitative 5'-RACE with molecular barcodes was used. TCRdb independently ran MiXCR on the 5' RACE reads; one entry per CDR3 protein. Of fewer than 180,000 distinct CDR3 sequences detected, around 45% appear once; the ten largest clones hold nearly 15%. This clonotype was found once. What it binds is not known. This CDR3 has 16 amino acids. The ends were cut back, 3 bases at V and 0 bases at J, with 14 bases in the middle. This TCR derives from a male donor with ankylosing spondylitis. The specimen was synovial fluid, either unsorted or a sorted T cell fraction (not recorded which). This sequence joins TRBV12-3 or TRBV12-4 and TRBJ1-1; TRBD1 is a possible D gene (5 bases). CDR3: CASSLALGGLNTEAFF. CDR3 sequence (DNA): TGTGCCAGCAGTTTGGCCTTGGGGGGGTTGAACACTGAAGCTTTCTTT.